Presented here are 28 T cell receptor beta chains from one specimen sequenced in a study of CD4+ T cells in melanoma. Sequenced by immunoSEQ multiplex PCR; TCRdb stores in-frame clones only, minus some. The data hold 110,000 to 150,000 clones, with about nine tenths observed a single time. These TCRs come from a human donor with melanoma.

With regard to this clone: One end of the junction is discordant with germline, which a read error may explain. The CDR3 here is CSVDYPRDRDLF. Here the CDR3 DNA reads TGCAGCGTTGATTATCCCCGGGACAGGGACCTGTTC. The chain uses TRBV29-1 and TRBJ2-7; 9 positions match TRBD1. In germline, CDR1 is SQVTM, CDR2 ANQGSEA. The CDR3 spans 12 residues.

The V call is TRBV20-1, the J call TRBJ2-1, with D tentatively TRBD2 (6 bases). V lost 6 bases and J 6 bases, leaving 6 bases between the germline ends. Looked up from germline, CDR1 is DFQATT and CDR2 is SNEGSKA (reference sequence). CDR3 length equals 10 residues. CDR3 sequence reads: CSAGGNEQFF. CDR3 in DNA: TGCAGTGCGGGGGGCAATGAGCAGTTCTTC.

V usage is TRBV5-1 and J usage is TRBJ2-3, with 9 bases matching TRBD2. Germline assignment: CDR1 SGHRS and CDR2 YFSETQ. Unmatched junction bases numbered 10, after V lost 4 bases and J lost 4 bases. The CDR3 length is 16 residues. CDR3 region: CASSVALAGGPDTQYF. CDR3 coding DNA: TGCGCCAGCAGCGTAGCCCTCGCGGGGGGGCCAGATACGCAGTATTTT. The full variable domain, completed using reference TRBV5-1 and TRBJ2-3, is KAGVTQTPRYLIKTRGQQVTLSCSPISGHRSVSWYQQTPGQGLQFLFEYFSETQRNKGNFPGRFSGRQFSNSRSEMNVSTLELGDSALYLCASSVALAGGPDTQYFGPGTRLTVL.

The V call is TRBV19, the J call TRBJ2-1; D is perhaps TRBD1 (5 bases). Germline CDR1 reads LNHDA; CDR2 reads SQIVND (reference sequence). Trimming took off 0 bases at V and 7 bases at J, with 10 bases between the two ends. The CDR3 spans 14 residues. The CDR3 is CASSIDAGSNEQFF. CDR3 DNA sequence: TGTGCCAGTAGTATAGATGCAGGGTCAAATGAGCAGTTCTTC. The variable domain in full, with the rest retrieved from reference TRBV19 and TRBJ2-1, is DGGITQSPKYLFRKEGQNVTLSCEQNLNHDAMYWYRQDPGQGLRLIYYSQIVNDFQKGDIAEGYSVSREKKESFPLTVTSAQKNPTAFYLCASSIDAGSNEQFFGPGTRLTVL.

The rearrangement links TRBV11-2 to TRBJ1-1; D is perhaps TRBD1 (5 bases). The CDR3 contains 14 residues. Germline values: CDR1 SGHAT, CDR2 FQNNGV. Trimming left V 0 bases short and J 1 base short, with 6 bases between. CDR3 DNA sequence: TGTGCCAGCAGCTTAGAAGGGGAGAACACTGAAGCTTTCTTT. This sequence encodes CASSLEGENTEAFF. Looking up the rest from reference TRBV11-2 and TRBJ1-1 gives the full variable domain: EAGVAQSPRYKIIEKRQSVAFWCNPISGHATLYWYQQILGQGPKLLIQFQNNGVVDDSQLPKDRFSAERLKGVDSTLKIQPAKLEDSAVYLCASSLEGENTEAFFGQGTRLTVV.

V gene TRBV10-2 combines with J gene TRBJ2-5, with TRBD2 matching 14 bases. The germline V gene encodes CDR1 WSHSY and CDR2 SAAADI. With V trimmed by 6 bases and J by 1 base, 13 bases remained unmatched. The CDR3 is 19 residues long. Here the CDR3 reads CASSRAGTSGGGRQETQYF. The CDR3, as DNA: TGCGCCAGCAGCCGAGCCGGGACTAGCGGGGGCGGCCGCCAAGAGACCCAGTACTTC.

J is TRBJ2-2 and V is TRBV7-9; TRBD1 matches at 9 bases. Germline V gene lookup returns CDR1 SEHNR and CDR2 FQNEAQ (reference sequence). The CDR3 sequence is 17 residues long. Germline trimming cut 5 bases from V and 2 bases from J; bases unmatched to any gene: 9. The chain's CDR3 is CASSTGTGFSNTGELFF. For the CDR3, the DNA is TGTGCCAGCAGCACCGGGACAGGGTTCTCCAACACCGGGGAGCTGTTTTTT.

This chain joins TRBV9 and TRBJ2-5, with TRBD2 identical over 12 bases. The germline CDR1 and CDR2 sequences are SGDLS and YYNGEE. The V gene end was trimmed by 0 bases and the J gene end by 5 bases; junction bases not matched to a gene: 8. The CDR3 totals 17 residues. The CDR3 loop is CASSVGASGGADETQYF. In DNA, the CDR3 is TGTGCCAGCAGCGTAGGGGCTAGCGGGGGGGCCGATGAGACCCAGTACTTC.

The gene calls are TRBV27 and TRBJ1-5; D unclear. This CDR3 has 13 residues. From germline, CDR1 is MNHEY and CDR2 SMNVEV (reference sequence). Between the trimmed V and J ends, which lost 4 bases and 0 bases, there was a span of 4 bases. Written as DNA, the CDR3 is TGTGCCAGCAGTTACCGTAGCAATCAGCCCCAGCATTTT. Protein product: CASSYRSNQPQHF.

This clone appeared once. The gene calls are TRBV4-1 and TRBJ2-5; D gene ambiguous. The CDR3 has 15 residues. In germline, CDR1 is MGHRA, CDR2 YSYEKL. V was cut by 4 bases and J by 1 base, with 13 bases left in between. The CDR3 loop reads CASSPPGQIQETQYF. The CDR3 DNA sequence: TGCGCCAGCAGCCCCCCGGGCCAGATCCAAGAGACCCAGTACTTC.

The chain carries TRBV14 and TRBJ1-6; D not certain. The V gene's germline CDR1 is SGHDN and CDR2 FVKESK. The CDR3 has 13 residues. The germline V and J ends were trimmed by 1 base and 7 bases, with 5 bases remaining between them. The CDR3 sequence: CASSQGRNSPLHF. CDR3 nucleotide sequence: TGTGCCAGCAGCCAAGGGAGGAATTCACCCCTCCACTTT.

This chain links TRBV14 with TRBJ2-3, with D perhaps matching TRBD2 (6 bases). Germline V gene lookup returns CDR1 SGHDN and CDR2 FVKESK. This CDR3 comprises 14 residues. Trimming pared 0 bases from V and 3 bases from J, leaving 7 bases between. The CDR3 DNA reads as TGTGCCAGCAGCCAAGAGGAGGGAACAGATACGCAGTATTTT. Protein sequence: CASSQEEGTDTQYF.

V is TRBV6-1 and J is TRBJ2-1; D is perhaps TRBD1 (6 bases). This CDR3 is 16 amino acids long. The V and J ends lost 4 bases and 1 base respectively, with 14 bases between them. Germline values: CDR1 MNHNS, CDR2 SASEGT. This chain's CDR3 is CASSGLGQKSYNEQFF. CDR3 nucleotides: TGTGCCAGCAGTGGACTTGGACAGAAGTCCTACAATGAGCAGTTCTTC.

V usage is TRBV21-1 and J usage is TRBJ2-7; TRBD1 is taken as the D call from the table, unchecked against the DNA. TRBV21-1 corresponds to a pseudogene. This CDR3 region has 16 residues. CDR3 residues: CASSTADRGSSYEQYF. The CDR3 DNA reads TGTGCCAGCAGCACCGCGGACAGGGGTAGCTCCTACGAGCAGTACTTC.

The chain employs TRBV5-1 and TRBJ1-2; TRBD1 matches at 7 bases. Germline lookup yields CDR1 SGHRS and CDR2 YFSETQ. Unmatched junction bases numbered 7, after V lost 5 bases and J lost 0 bases. The CDR3 covers 15 residues. Here the CDR3 reads CASRGQVGPNYGYTF. The CDR3 DNA sequence: TGCGCCAGCAGAGGACAGGTCGGACCTAACTATGGCTACACCTTC.

The chain recombines TRBV6-6 with TRBJ2-7; 10 nucleotides match TRBD1. CDR3 size: 15 residues. V lost 6 bases to trimming and J lost 0 bases; unmatched junction nucleotides: 5. Looked up from germline, CDR1 is MNHNY and CDR2 is SVGAGI (reference sequence). Here the CDR3 DNA reads TGTGCCAGCAGCCCGACAGGGGGCACCTCCTACGAGCAGTACTTC. Its protein is CASSPTGGTSYEQYF.

J is TRBJ1-2 and V is TRBV5-1; the D is unclear. Trimming stripped 4 bases from V and 3 bases from J, with 16 bases between. This CDR3 spans 15 amino acids. The germline V gene encodes CDR1 SGHRS and CDR2 YFSETQ. Here the CDR3 reads CASSPLPGFDYGYTF. The CDR3 DNA reads TGCGCCAGCAGCCCCCTCCCCGGTTTTGACTATGGCTACACCTTC.

This chain connects TRBV19 to TRBJ1-4; 7 bases map to TRBD1. Per germline, CDR1 LNHDA and CDR2 SQIVND (reference sequence). The trim removed 3 bases at V and 3 bases at J, leaving 10 bases unmatched. The CDR3 has 17 amino acids. The CDR3 DNA sequence: TGTGCCAGTAGTATTCCGTCGAGGGGGCGGTCTAATGAAAAACTGTTTTTT. Encoded protein: CASSIPSRGRSNEKLFF.

The V and J genes are TRBV2 and TRBJ1-5, with D perhaps matching TRBD1 (6 bases). The CDR3 is made up of 14 amino acids. Trimming took 5 bases from V and 6 from J, leaving 14 bases between them. CDR1 SNHLY and CDR2 FYNNEI come from the germline V gene. CDR3 coding DNA: TGTGCCAGCAGTTTACAGGGTCGTAGTCAGCCCCAGCATTTT. Its translation is CASSLQGRSQPQHF.

The rearrangement links TRBV6-5 to TRBJ2-1; 7 bases match TRBD2. Per germline, CDR1 MNHEY and CDR2 SVGAGI. The trim removed 2 bases at V and 6 bases at J, leaving 7 bases unmatched. The CDR3 is made up of 15 amino acids. CDR3 nucleotides: TGTGCCAGCAGTTACCAAGCGGGGAGACCCAATGAGCAGTTCTTC. As protein: CASSYQAGRPNEQFF.

The chain is built from TRBV7-2 and TRBJ2-2, with 11 nucleotides matching TRBD2. The CDR3 sequence is 16 residues long. With 5 bases clipped from V and 0 bases from J, the junction kept 2 bases outside the gene matches. Germline CDR1 reads SGHTA; CDR2 reads FQGNSA. The CDR3 coding sequence is TGTGCCAGCAGCCTGACTAGCGGGGCGAACACCGGGGAGCTGTTTTTT. This gives the protein CASSLTSGANTGELFF.

V gene TRBV5-5 combines with J gene TRBJ2-1, with 11 bases that match TRBD2. V lost 1 base and J lost 4; bases outside the gene matches: 7. The CDR3 contains 17 residues. Germline V gene data show CDR1 as SGHKS and CDR2 as YYEKEE (reference sequence). The CDR3 region is CASSLLASGGSYNEQFF. The DNA of the CDR3 is TGTGCCAGCAGCTTGCTGGCTAGCGGGGGGAGTTACAATGAGCAGTTCTTC.

The V gene is TRBV7-7, the J gene TRBJ2-5; either TRBD1 or TRBD2 may supply D (5 bases each). The germline V gene has CDR1 SSHAT and CDR2 FNYEAQ (reference sequence). This CDR3 is built from 13 residues. V gave up 6 bases and J gave up 4 bases, with 12 bases separating them. The DNA for the CDR3 is TGTGCCAGCAGACTCAGGGAGCGAGAGACCCAGTACTTC. Translation gives CASRLRERETQYF.

This rearrangement joins TRBV5-1 to TRBJ2-1; 12 positions agree with TRBD2. V lost 0 bases to trimming and J lost 8 bases; unmatched junction nucleotides: 3. Germline V lookup: CDR1 SGHRS, CDR2 YFSETQ. This CDR3 has 15 amino acids. The CDR3, as DNA: TGCGCCAGCAGCTTGGTACTAGCGGGGGGTCATGAGCAGTTCTTC. Its translation: CASSLVLAGGHEQFF.

The chain employs TRBV30 and TRBJ1-2; D unclear. With 4 bases removed from V and 7 bases from J, the gap between germline ends came to 13 bases. This CDR3 region has 12 residues. The germline V gene has CDR1 GTSNPN and CDR2 SVGIG (reference sequence). This CDR3 is CAWTAGGVGYTF. CDR3 sequence (DNA): TGTGCCTGGACGGCGGGCGGTGTTGGCTACACCTTC. Full variable domain (missing parts from reference TRBV30 and TRBJ1-2): SQTIHQWPATLVQPVGSPLSLECTVEGTSNPNLYWYRQAAGRGLQLLFYSVGIGQISSEVPQNLSASRPQDRQFILSSKKLLLSDSGFYLCAWTAGGVGYTFGSGTRLTVV.

In this sample, this clone turned up a few times. The V gene is TRBV6-5, the J gene TRBJ1-1; D is perhaps TRBD1 (6 bases). This CDR3 has 13 residues. Germline lookup yields CDR1 MNHEY and CDR2 SVGAGI. Trimming cost V 5 bases and J 1 base, with 8 bases left between them. DNA of the CDR3: TGTGCCAGCAGTATGACAGGGAACACTGAAGCTTTCTTT. As protein: CASSMTGNTEAFF.

The chain joins TRBV19 to TRBJ1-2; D not resolved. Germline loops: CDR1 LNHDA, CDR2 SQIVND (reference sequence). The length of the CDR3 is 15 residues. The V end lost 4 bases, the J end lost 5 bases, and 17 bases lay between the germline ends. The CDR3 loop reads CASSNLQLTAYGYTF. DNA of the CDR3: TGTGCCAGTAGTAATTTGCAGCTAACGGCGTATGGCTACACCTTC.

This sequence joins TRBV6-5 and TRBJ2-5; 8 bases align to TRBD2. Germline V gives CDR1 MNHEY, CDR2 SVGAGI. This CDR3 comprises 16 residues. J lost 5 bases, V lost 2 bases, and 10 bases had no gene match. The CDR3 nucleotides read TGTGCCAGCAGTTACAGTATCGGGGGGGCACAGGAGACCCAGTACTTC. Translated: CASSYSIGGAQETQYF.